This T cell receptor beta chain is drawn from a study of T-cell reconstitution after alpha-beta-depleted transplantation in children. Overall study results and limits: After one year, T-cell counts and TCRbeta diversity mostly came from new T cells.

This CDR3 has 15 amino acids. The germline V gene encodes CDR1 ENHRY and CDR2 SYGVKD. The V and J ends lost 6 bases and 3 bases, in that order; junction bases with no gene match: 5. This clonotype has a handful of counts. Its antigen is not known. The authors prepared the TCRbeta library with unique molecular identifiers. TCRdb redid the calling of the PCR reads with MiXCR, one entry per CDR3 protein. In the table there are approximately 650,000 distinct CDR3 sequences, around 13% of which are singletons. The sequencing used PBMCs, collected before TCRalphabeta/CD19-depleted stem cell transplant. V usage is TRBV10-3 and J usage is TRBJ2-2, with 9 bases that match TRBD2. This sequence was found in a girl aged 2-15 years with congenital amegakaryocytic thrombocytopenia, due to receive a stem cell transplant. CDR3 in DNA: TGTGCCATCAGAAGAGCGGGAGGTCACACCGGGGAGCTGTTTTTT. As protein: CAIRRAGGHTGELFF.